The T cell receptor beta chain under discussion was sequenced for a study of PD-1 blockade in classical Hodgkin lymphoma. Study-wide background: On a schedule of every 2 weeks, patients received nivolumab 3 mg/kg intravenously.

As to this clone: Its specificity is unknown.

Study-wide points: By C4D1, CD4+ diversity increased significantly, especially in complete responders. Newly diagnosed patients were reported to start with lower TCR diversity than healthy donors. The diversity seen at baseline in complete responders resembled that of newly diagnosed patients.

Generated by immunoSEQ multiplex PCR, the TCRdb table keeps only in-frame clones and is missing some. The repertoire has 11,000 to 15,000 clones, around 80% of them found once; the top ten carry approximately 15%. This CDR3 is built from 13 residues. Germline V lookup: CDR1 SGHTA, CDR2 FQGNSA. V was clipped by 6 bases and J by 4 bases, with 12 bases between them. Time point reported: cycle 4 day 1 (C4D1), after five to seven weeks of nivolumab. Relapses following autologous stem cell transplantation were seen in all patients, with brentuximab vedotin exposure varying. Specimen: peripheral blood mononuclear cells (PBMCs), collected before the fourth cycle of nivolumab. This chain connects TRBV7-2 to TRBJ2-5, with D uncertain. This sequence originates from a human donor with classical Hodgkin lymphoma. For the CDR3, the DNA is TGTGCCAGCAGACCGGGCCCTCGAGAGACCCAGTACTTC. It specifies CASRPGPRETQYF.